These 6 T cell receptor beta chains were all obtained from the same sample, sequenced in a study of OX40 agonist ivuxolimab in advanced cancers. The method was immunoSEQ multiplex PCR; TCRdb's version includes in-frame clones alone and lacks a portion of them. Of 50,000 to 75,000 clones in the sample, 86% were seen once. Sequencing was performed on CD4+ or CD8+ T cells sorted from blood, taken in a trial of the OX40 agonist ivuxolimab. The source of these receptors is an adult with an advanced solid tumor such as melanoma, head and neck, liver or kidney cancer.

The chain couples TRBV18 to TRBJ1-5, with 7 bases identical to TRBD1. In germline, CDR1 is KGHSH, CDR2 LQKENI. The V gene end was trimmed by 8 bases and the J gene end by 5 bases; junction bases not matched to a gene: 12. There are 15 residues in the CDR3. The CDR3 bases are TGTGCCAGCGCGATCGTAGGGCAGGGGGATCAGCCCCAGCATTTT. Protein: CASAIVGQGDQPQHF.

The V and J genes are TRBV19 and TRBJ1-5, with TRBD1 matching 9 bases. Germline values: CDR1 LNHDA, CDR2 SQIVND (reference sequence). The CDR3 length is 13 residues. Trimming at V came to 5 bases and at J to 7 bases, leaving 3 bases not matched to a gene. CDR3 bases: TGTGCCAGTAGTCGGACAGGGGAACAGCCCCAGCATTTT. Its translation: CASSRTGEQPQHF.

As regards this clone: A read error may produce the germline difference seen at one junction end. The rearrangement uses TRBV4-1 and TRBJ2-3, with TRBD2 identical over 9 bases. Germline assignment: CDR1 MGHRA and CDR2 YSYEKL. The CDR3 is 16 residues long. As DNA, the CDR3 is TGCGCCAGCAGCCAGCGGGAGGGCCTCGGCACAGATATGCAGTATTTT. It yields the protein CASSQREGLGTDMQYF.

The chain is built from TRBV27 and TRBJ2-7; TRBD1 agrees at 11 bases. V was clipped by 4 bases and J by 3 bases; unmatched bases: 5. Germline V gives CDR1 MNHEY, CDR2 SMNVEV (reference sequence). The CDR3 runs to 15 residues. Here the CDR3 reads CASSSGTGGGYEQYF. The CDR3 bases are TGTGCCAGCAGTTCCGGGACAGGGGGTGGCTACGAGCAGTACTTC.

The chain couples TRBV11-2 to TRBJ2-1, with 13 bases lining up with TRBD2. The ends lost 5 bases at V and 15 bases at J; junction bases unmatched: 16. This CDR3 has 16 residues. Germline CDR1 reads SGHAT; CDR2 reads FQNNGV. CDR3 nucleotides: TGTGCCAGCAGCCTCCGGGCGCGGACTAGCGGGGGAGGTGGGTTCTTC. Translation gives CASSLRARTSGGGGFF.

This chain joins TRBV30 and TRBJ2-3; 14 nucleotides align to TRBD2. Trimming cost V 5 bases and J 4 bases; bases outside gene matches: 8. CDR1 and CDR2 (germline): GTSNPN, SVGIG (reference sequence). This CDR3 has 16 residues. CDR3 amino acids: CAWGPGLAGVADTQYF. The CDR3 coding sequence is TGTGCCTGGGGCCCGGGACTAGCGGGAGTGGCAGATACGCAGTATTTT.